This entry describes one TCR beta chain. Its antigen is currently unknown. The data derive from a study of vaccination effects on CD4 cells after COVID-19. Across the study: Post-vaccine sampling took place a median of 72 days after the second dose. Points from the study as a whole: Convalescent patients were scarce, and early post-infection timepoints were absent.

Before sequencing, viral peptide pools were used by the ViraFEST assay to expand antigen-specific CD4+ T cells. Once cultured for 9 to 11 days, the cells underwent separation to obtain CD4+ T cells. Participants received two doses of either the BNT162b2 or mRNA-1273 vaccine. Cultures used 2 million to 2.5 million PBMC per well, approximately 9.6 IU/ml IL-2 and 10 ug/ml peptides. Germline CDR1 LGHNA, CDR2 YSLEER. This CDR3 contains 16 residues. The ends lost 4 bases at V and 5 bases at J; junction bases unmatched: 10. Profiled with immunoSEQ multiplex PCR; TCRdb holds only in-frame clones, not every one. The table lists about 24,000 clones, over 70% of them singletons.

The clonotype was recovered from a human donor who received a COVID-19 vaccine. The specimen comprised CD4+ T cells from PBMCs cultured with HCoV-NL63 spike peptides, sampled after COVID-19 vaccination. The rearrangement joins TRBV4-3 to TRBJ2-5; 10 bases match TRBD2. The CDR3 DNA reads TGCGCCAGCAGCCCATCCAGCGGGGGGGCCCTTGAGACCCAGTACTTC. It translates to CASSPSSGGALETQYF.